A single sample gave rise to the 22 T cell receptor beta chains below, sequenced in a study of blood T cell repertoires in COVID-19. The method was immunoSEQ multiplex PCR; TCRdb's version includes in-frame clones alone and lacks a portion of them. The sample holds 150,000 to 200,000 clones, roughly 82% seen once. The source material was PBMCs or T cells enriched from blood (not recorded which). Every receptor here comes from a woman aged 60 to 75 with acute COVID-19.

V usage is TRBV5-1 and J usage is TRBJ1-6; 10 nucleotides line up with TRBD1. The CDR3 has 14 residues. In germline, CDR1 is SGHRS, CDR2 YFSETQ. J lost 10 bases, V lost 2 bases, and 3 bases had no gene match. This chain's CDR3 is CASSFGQGDSPLHF. In DNA form, the CDR3 reads TGCGCCAGCAGCTTTGGACAGGGGGACTCACCCCTCCACTTT.

This clone was seen a handful of times. This chain links TRBV29-1 with TRBJ2-7; TRBD2 aligns across 7 bases. With 6 bases clipped from V and 4 bases from J, the junction kept 6 bases outside the gene matches. The germline V gene encodes CDR1 SQVTM and CDR2 ANQGSEA. The length of the CDR3 is 12 residues. CDR3 DNA sequence: TGCAGCGTCAGGGAGGGGAGGTACGAGCAGTACTTC. Protein: CSVREGRYEQYF.

This chain connects TRBV28 to TRBJ1-5; TRBD1 matches 7 bases. The CDR3 totals 13 residues. Trimming at V came to 4 bases and at J to 7 bases, leaving 4 bases not matched to a gene. CDR1 MDHEN and CDR2 SYDVKM come from the germline V gene. The chain's CDR3 is CASSSRGLQPQHF. In nucleotides, the CDR3 is TGTGCCAGCAGTTCGAGGGGGCTCCAGCCCCAGCATTTT.

This chain joins TRBV7-2 and TRBJ2-2, with D perhaps matching TRBD1 (6 bases). From germline, CDR1 is SGHTA and CDR2 FQGNSA. The V and J ends lost 6 bases and 3 bases respectively, with 14 bases between them. The CDR3 is 15 residues long. The CDR3 loop is CASRDITGHTGELFF. DNA for the CDR3: TGTGCCAGCAGGGACATCACAGGGCACACCGGGGAGCTGTTTTTT.

The chain employs TRBV9 and TRBJ2-7; 9 positions agree with TRBD2. Looked up from germline, CDR1 is SGDLS and CDR2 is YYNGEE. With 0 bases clipped from V and 0 bases from J, the junction kept 10 bases outside the gene matches. The CDR3 is 18 amino acids. CDR3 nucleotide sequence: TGTGCCAGCAGCGTAGGTCCCCCTAGCGGGACGGACTCCTACGAGCAGTACTTC. This sequence encodes CASSVGPPSGTDSYEQYF.

The V gene is TRBV5-8, the J gene TRBJ1-5; perhaps TRBD1 as D (5 bases). The CDR3 covers 15 residues. Trimming pared 0 bases from V and 7 bases from J, leaving 14 bases between. The germline gives CDR1 SGHTS, CDR2 YDEGEE. CDR3 in amino acids: CASSLGGRSGQPQHF. As DNA, the CDR3 is TGTGCCAGCAGCTTGGGGGGGAGGTCAGGGCAGCCCCAGCATTTT.

The genes are TRBV30 and TRBJ2-1; 7 bases line up with TRBD2. Trimming cost V 0 bases and J 8 bases; bases outside gene matches: 7. Per germline, CDR1 GTSNPN and CDR2 SVGIG (reference sequence). The CDR3 has 14 amino acids. CDR3 residues: CAWSVLTSVDEQFF. CDR3 coding DNA: TGTGCCTGGAGTGTACTTACTAGCGTCGATGAGCAGTTCTTC.

The chain links TRBV19 to TRBJ1-2, with D tentatively TRBD1 (5 bases). Trimming stripped 5 bases from V and 2 bases from J, with 15 bases between. The CDR3 is 15 amino acids. Germline assignment: CDR1 LNHDA and CDR2 SQIVND (reference sequence). CDR3: CASSVGGVGNYGYTF. The CDR3 region has the DNA TGTGCCAGTAGTGTGGGGGGAGTCGGGAACTATGGCTACACCTTC.

Ten or more counts support this clone. The chain couples TRBV3-1 (or the pseudogene TRBV3-2) to TRBJ1-2; 7 nucleotides match TRBD1. Germline lookup yields CDR1 LGHDT and CDR2 YNNKEL (reference sequence). Losses at the gene ends were 0 bases for V and 6 bases for J; bases not matched to a gene: 4. This CDR3 contains 14 residues. CDR3 in amino acids: CASSQDTRGNGYTF. The CDR3, as DNA: TGTGCCAGCAGCCAAGATACCAGGGGGAATGGCTACACCTTC.

The chain employs TRBV12-3 or TRBV12-4 and TRBJ2-1; possibly TRBD2 for D (5 bases). Trimming shortened V by 4 bases and J by 9 bases, and 10 bases separated the two germline ends. The CDR3 extends over 12 amino acids. The chain's CDR3 is CASSYTRGEQFF. DNA for the CDR3: TGTGCCAGCAGTTATACCCGGGGTGAGCAGTTCTTC.

Here the CDR3 reads CASSYLRDTYEQYF. CDR3 coding DNA: TGTGCCAGCAGCTACCTCCGGGACACCTACGAGCAGTACTTC. The chain links TRBV11-2 to TRBJ2-7; a possible D gene is TRBD1 (6 bases). The CDR3 sequence is 14 residues long. Trimming left V 4 bases short and J 2 bases short, with 12 bases between. Germline V gene data show CDR1 as SGHAT and CDR2 as FQNNGV.

The chain is built from TRBV7-9 and TRBJ1-5, with D perhaps TRBD1 (5 bases). Trimming left V 6 bases short and J 6 bases short, with 18 bases between. Germline V gene data show CDR1 as SEHNR and CDR2 as FQNEAQ (reference sequence). This CDR3 has 15 amino acids. The CDR3 DNA is TGTGCCAGCAGTCAAGGTGGTCAAAGGGGTCAGCCCCAGCATTTT. Amino acids: CASSQGGQRGQPQHF. Based on the CDR3 plus reference TRBV7-9 and TRBJ1-5, the full variable domain is DTGVSQNPRHKITKRGQNVTFRCDPISEHNRLYWYRQTLGQGPEFLTYFQNEAQLEKSRLLSDRFSAERPKGSFSTLEIQRTEQGDSAMYLCASSQGGQRGQPQHFGDGTRLSIL.

The chain combines TRBV5-1 with TRBJ2-2, with TRBD1 as a possible D gene (6 bases). Trimming shortened V by 4 bases and J by 0 bases, and 10 bases separated the two germline ends. This CDR3 is built from 15 residues. CDR1 is SGHRS, CDR2 YFSETQ, per germline. CDR3 bases: TGCGCCAGCAGCCCTGGACAGCCGAACACCGGGGAGCTGTTTTTT. This translates into CASSPGQPNTGELFF.

The chain is built from TRBV5-4 and TRBJ2-1, with D tentatively TRBD1 (7 bases). Germline CDR1 reads SGHNT; CDR2 reads YYREEE (reference sequence). CDR3 length: 16 residues. Trimming took 1 base from V and 6 from J, leaving 17 bases between them. CDR3 loop: CASSLLGGGARNEQFF. Here the CDR3 DNA reads TGTGCCAGCAGCTTGCTAGGAGGGGGCGCCCGCAATGAGCAGTTCTTC.

The chain carries TRBV12-5 and TRBJ2-2; 9 bases fit TRBD2. J gave up 5 bases and V 2 bases, and 3 bases lay outside the gene matches. Germline V CDR1 and CDR2: LGHNT, FRNRAP. The CDR3 is 15 residues long. The CDR3 region has the DNA TGTGCTAGTGGTTTGACCCTAGCGGGGACCGGGGAGCTGTTTTTT. It translates to CASGLTLAGTGELFF.

This clone appeared a few times. V and J are TRBV7-8 and TRBJ2-1; TRBD2 matches at 9 bases. Looked up from germline, CDR1 is SGHVS and CDR2 is FQNEAQ. V lost 5 bases, J lost 0 bases, and 5 bases stayed unmatched. This CDR3 contains 16 residues. CDR3 protein: CASSDQRGVSYNEQFF. The CDR3 DNA sequence: TGTGCCAGCAGCGACCAGCGGGGGGTCTCCTACAATGAGCAGTTCTTC. The full variable domain, with the rest looked up from reference TRBV7-8 and TRBJ2-1, is GAGVSQSPRYKVAKRGQDVALRCDPISGHVSLFWYQQALGQGPEFLTYFQNEAQLDKSGLPSDRFFAERPEGSVSTLKIQRTQQEDSAVYLCASSDQRGVSYNEQFFGPGTRLTVL.

This clone was detected only a few times. The rearrangement uses TRBV5-1 and TRBJ2-1, with TRBD2 matching 16 bases. The CDR3 consists of 17 residues. The V segment lost 4 bases and the J segment 6 bases; nucleotides outside the gene matches: 7. CDR1 is SGHRS, CDR2 YFSETQ, per germline. The DNA for the CDR3 is TGCGCCAGCAGCCCAGGGACTAGCGGGAGGGGGGTCAATGAGCAGTTCTTC. It translates to CASSPGTSGRGVNEQFF.

This chain links TRBV7-8 with TRBJ2-7; D gene ambiguous. V lost 5 bases, J lost 1 base, and 6 bases lay in between. This CDR3 spans 12 amino acids. CDR1 is SGHVS and CDR2 is FQNEAQ in the germline V gene. In DNA, the CDR3 is TGTGCCAGCAGCCGAGTATCCTACGAGCAGTACTTC. Protein product: CASSRVSYEQYF.

Only a few counts were recorded for this clone. The chain links TRBV5-6 to TRBJ1-2; perhaps TRBD1 as D (6 bases). The length of the CDR3 is 13 residues. Germline V gene sequence: CDR1 SGHDT, CDR2 YYEEEE. Between the trimmed V and J ends, which lost 0 bases and 6 bases, there was a span of 9 bases. The CDR3 here is CASSLAGVDGYTF. CDR3 bases: TGTGCCAGCAGCTTGGCAGGGGTCGATGGCTACACCTTC. Based on the CDR3 plus reference TRBV5-6 and TRBJ1-2, the full variable domain is DAGVTQSPTHLIKTRGQQVTLRCSPKSGHDTVSWYQQALGQGPQFIFQYYEEEERQRGNFPDRFSGHQFPNYSSELNVNALLLGDSALYLCASSLAGVDGYTFGSGTRLTVV.

The chain recombines TRBV5-6 with TRBJ2-1; perhaps TRBD2 as D (6 bases). Germline CDR1 and CDR2: SGHDT and YYEEEE. The CDR3 runs to 15 residues. The V end lost 2 bases, the J end lost 3 bases, and 12 bases lay between the germline ends. Here the CDR3 DNA reads TGTGCCAGCAGCTTCCGGGGGAGCGGCTACAATGAGCAGTTCTTC. Translating it yields CASSFRGSGYNEQFF.

The chain links TRBV19 to TRBJ2-7; D might be TRBD2 (6 bases). Trimming pared 7 bases from V and 7 bases from J, leaving 11 bases between. The CDR3 spans 11 residues. Per germline, CDR1 LNHDA and CDR2 SQIVND (reference sequence). The CDR3 DNA sequence: TGTGCCAGTATGGAGGGGCGTGAGCAGTACTTC. Translated: CASMEGREQYF.

CDR3 sequence (DNA): TGTGCCAGCACCTACCGGTCGCGGGGCGAGAATAGCAATCAGCCCCAGCATTTT. Amino acid sequence: CASTYRSRGENSNQPQHF. This rearrangement joins TRBV9 to TRBJ1-5; D might be TRBD1 (5 bases). V shed 6 bases and J shed 0 bases, with 22 bases lying between them. Germline assignment: CDR1 SGDLS and CDR2 YYNGEE. This CDR3 is built from 18 residues.